This T cell receptor (beta chain) was profiled in a study of response to subunit inactivated influenza vaccine listed by TCRdb under 2018. Some background on the complete study: To follow how T cells responded to a trivalent subunit inactivated influenza vaccine, the researchers relied on deep quantitative profiling of the T cell receptor repertoire. What the research found in general, with its limitations: It was suggested by the authors that each seasonal influenza vaccination may recruit only a limited number of new T cells.

V is pruned by 4 bases and J by 5 bases, leaving 11 bases of the junction without a gene match. Sequences SEHNR (CDR1) and FQNEAQ (CDR2) are obtained from the germline V gene (reference sequence). Including cysteine and phenylalanine, the CDR3 has 16 amino acids. Only the CDR3 portion is preserved as DNA: 48 bases, with reading frame beginning at the first base. The library relied on RT-PCR. The run used an Illumina HiSeq 2500. TCRdb handled the public reads itself, with Q25 trimming in fastp and clone calling in MiXCR, and kept productive beta chains. One record per CDR3 amino acid sequence lists the most common genes and DNA. This sample comprises hundreds of thousands of distinct CDR3 sequences, 11% of them detected only once. In total, the top ten clones hold approximately 11% of the sample. This clonotype has a count of ten or more. Its antigen is not yet known. No base-level quality is on record; no much larger clone is a single base apart.

Separately, the same data were catalogued under a study of T cells expressing NK-cell markers. The second study also describes: TCR beta cDNA libraries were made by 5'RACE template switching that added a universal primer site and unique molecular identifiers. TCR beta-chain repertoires were profiled in sorted CD3+CD56+NKG2C+, CD3+CD56+NKG2C- and CD3+CD56-NKG2C+ T-cell subsets from several donors. Among the eight sequenced donors, seven were HCMV-seropositive and one was HCMV-seronegative. In several experiments an anti-gammadeltaTCR antibody was added to restrict sorting to alphabetaTCR-expressing T cells. In over five donors, the dominant CD3+CD56+NKG2C+ clonotypes were found to rank among the top 10 CD8+ clonotypes and to make up roughly 1.0-8% of CD8+ T cells. Those dominant clonotypes were again the most abundant among CD3+CD56-NKG2C+ cells in a handful of donors, at about 25-65%. It remained unclear whether the expanded NKG2C-expressing T cell clones were specific for HCMV antigens. Randomly selected healthy volunteers, three men and five women, were used as the eight sequenced donors. HCMV serostatus was determined by detecting HCMV-specific IgG in serum with a commercial ELISA kit. Ficoll density gradient centrifugation was used to isolate peripheral blood mononuclear cells from blood. For roughly six donors, bulk peripheral blood T-cell repertoires were additionally sequenced from unsorted PBMC. Synthesis of cDNA was primed from the TCR beta constant segment and was followed by two consecutive PCR amplification steps. Sequencing of the libraries produced 2 x 150 bp reads on Illumina HiSeq 2000/2500, MiSeq or NextSeq. MIGEC was used to demultiplex reads and group the reads by UMI, and MiTCR was used to assemble and quantify clonotypes. Only TCR cDNA sequences supported by at least two reads were kept to exclude erroneous sequences. The tcR package was used for downstream repertoire analysis, and clonotypes were matched across fractions by CDR3 nucleotide sequence plus V segment. Antigen specificity was annotated against VDJdb with VDJmatch, allowing one amino acid substitution in CDR3.

The chain was built from TRBV7-9 and TRBJ1-2, and 9 junctional nucleotides match TRBD1. The source of this sequence is a man over 45 who received an inactivated influenza vaccine. Donor details come from another sample of the same person, matched by shared clones. The source material was PBMCs from blood, sampled on the day of vaccination. The nucleotide sequence is TGTGCCAGCAGCTCGTCAACAGGGGGCGAAAAGTATGGCTACACCTTC. Translation gives CASSSSTGGEKYGYTF.